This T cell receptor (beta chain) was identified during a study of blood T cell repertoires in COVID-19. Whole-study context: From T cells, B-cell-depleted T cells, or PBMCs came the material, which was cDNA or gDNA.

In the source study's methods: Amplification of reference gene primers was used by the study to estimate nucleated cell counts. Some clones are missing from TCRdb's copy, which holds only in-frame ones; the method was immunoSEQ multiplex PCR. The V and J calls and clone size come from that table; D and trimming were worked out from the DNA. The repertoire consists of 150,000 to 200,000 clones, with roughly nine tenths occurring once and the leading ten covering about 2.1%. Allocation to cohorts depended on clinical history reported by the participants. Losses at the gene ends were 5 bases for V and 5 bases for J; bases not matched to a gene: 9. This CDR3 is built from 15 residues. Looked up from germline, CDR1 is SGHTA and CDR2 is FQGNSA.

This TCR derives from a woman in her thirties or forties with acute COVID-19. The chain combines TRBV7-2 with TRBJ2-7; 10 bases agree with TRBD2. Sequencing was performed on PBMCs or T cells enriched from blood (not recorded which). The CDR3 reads CASSPPGLAFNEQYF. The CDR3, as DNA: TGTGCCAGCAGCCCCCCGGGACTAGCGTTCAACGAGCAGTACTTC.